This TCR beta chain is from a study of blood T cell repertoires in COVID-19. The J segment lost 0 bases and the V segment lost 5 bases, leaving 5 bases of the junction unmatched. This CDR3 spans 16 amino acids. In germline, CDR1 is SGHNT, CDR2 YYREEE (reference sequence). Original analysis: Reference gene primers were amplified, and this amplification served to estimate nucleated cell counts. Sequencing used immunoSEQ multiplex PCR; TCRdb keeps in-frame clones, though not all of them. The V and J calls and clone size were taken over from that table, and D and trimming were inferred from the DNA. The sample has 200,000 to 300,000 clones, 87% seen once.

The clonotype comes from a man aged 18 to 29 with active or convalescent COVID-19. The sample was peripheral blood. The J gene is TRBJ2-3, the V gene TRBV5-4, with 11 bases aligning to TRBD2. The CDR3 reads CASRIAGGRSTDTQYF. CDR3 nucleotides: TGTGCCAGCAGGATAGCGGGGGGGCGAAGCACAGATACGCAGTATTTT.